What follows are 32 T cell receptor beta chains derived from one specimen sequenced in a study of response to subunit inactivated influenza vaccine. TCRdb independently ran MiXCR on the RT-PCR reads; one entry per CDR3 protein. The table has hundreds of thousands of distinct CDR3 sequences, approximately 14% seen once. The sample in question was PBMCs from blood, obtained approximately 15 days before vaccination. The source is a man between 45 and 60 years old who received an inactivated influenza vaccine.

The rearrangement links TRBV9 to TRBJ2-3; D may correspond to TRBD1 or TRBD2 (5 bases each). Trimming stripped 0 bases from V and 6 bases from J, with 17 bases between. Germline CDR1 and CDR2: SGDLS and YYNGEE. The CDR3 sequence is 16 residues long. The CDR3 here is CASSVGGQTRGDTQYF. CDR3 DNA sequence: TGTGCCAGCAGCGTAGGTGGACAAACCCGCGGGGATACGCAGTATTTT.

The V gene is TRBV3-1, the J gene TRBJ2-5, with D possibly TRBD2 on 6 matching bases. The V end lost 1 base, the J end lost 7 bases, and 16 bases lay between the germline ends. This CDR3 has 15 residues. Germline assignment: CDR1 LGHDT and CDR2 YNNKEL (reference sequence). The CDR3 bases are TGTGCCAGCAGCCAAGGTTACGGAGGGGCGGGGACCCAGTACTTC. Protein sequence: CASSQGYGGAGTQYF.

This clonotype was seen a few times. V is TRBV9 and J is TRBJ2-2, with 9 bases aligning to TRBD1. The CDR3 is 17 residues long. Germline CDR1 and CDR2: SGDLS and YYNGEE. The ends lost 0 bases at V and 3 bases at J; junction bases unmatched: 6. CDR3 sequence (DNA): TGTGCCAGCAGCGTAGGAGGGACAGGGACCTACACCGGGGAGCTGTTTTTT. It translates to CASSVGGTGTYTGELFF.

This clonotype has more than one count but fewer than ten. The genes are TRBV10-3 and TRBJ2-7; D is unclear. The CDR3 spans 15 residues. The ends were cut back, 2 bases at V and 0 bases at J, with 11 bases in the middle. Germline assignment: CDR1 ENHRY and CDR2 SYGVKD. CDR3 nucleotide sequence: TGTGCCATCAGTGAGACAGTTCAGACCTCCTACGAGCAGTACTTC. Translation: CAISETVQTSYEQYF.

V is TRBV24-1 and J is TRBJ2-1; TRBD1 aligns across 8 bases. V was clipped by 5 bases and J by 7 bases; unmatched bases: 6. The CDR3 has 14 amino acids. The V gene's germline CDR1 is KGHDR and CDR2 SFDVKD. In nucleotides, the CDR3 is TGTGCCACCAGTGCGGCCGGGACAGGTAATGAGCAGTTCTTC. Its translation is CATSAAGTGNEQFF.

The chain links TRBV12-3 or TRBV12-4 to TRBJ2-7; D possibly corresponds to TRBD2 (5 bases). The CDR3 spans 11 residues. V lost 5 bases and J lost 7, with 9 bases in between. The CDR3 sequence is CASSRGEEQYF. CDR3 DNA: TGTGCCAGCAGTCGGGGAGAGGAGCAGTACTTC.

This clonotype was seen a few times. V is TRBV19 and J is TRBJ1-1; D ambiguous. CDR1 and CDR2 from the germline V gene are LNHDA and SQIVND (reference sequence). V was pared by 3 bases and J by 8 bases, with 7 bases between. CDR3 length: 11 amino acids. The CDR3 DNA sequence: TGTGCCAGTAGTATTACTACGGAAGCTTTCTTT. As protein: CASSITTEAFF.

J is TRBJ2-5 and V is TRBV28; 11 nucleotides align to TRBD2. The junction had 10 bases not matched to a gene; V was cut back by 2 bases and J by 5 bases. Germline loops: CDR1 MDHEN, CDR2 SYDVKM. CDR3 length equals 17 residues. The CDR3 loop is CASSLESRLAGKETQYF. The CDR3 region has the DNA TGTGCCAGCAGTTTAGAATCGAGACTAGCGGGAAAGGAGACCCAGTACTTC.

This clonotype turned up a few times. The chain joins TRBV20-1 to TRBJ1-1, with TRBD1 identical over 9 bases. This CDR3 comprises 14 residues. The germline V gene has CDR1 DFQATT and CDR2 SNEGSKA (reference sequence). J gave up 3 bases and V 3 bases, and 5 bases lay outside the gene matches. Written as DNA, the CDR3 is TGCAGTGCTAGTGGGACAGGGAGAGACACTGAAGCTTTCTTT. Protein product: CSASGTGRDTEAFF.

There are a few counts of this clonotype. The chain combines TRBV3-1 with TRBJ1-6; D unclear. The CDR3 runs 15 residues. CDR1 LGHDT and CDR2 YNNKEL come from the germline V gene (reference sequence). Trimming took 0 bases from V and 9 from J, leaving 12 bases between them. The DNA of the CDR3 is TGTGCCAGCAGCCAAGACCCCAGTCTTGGTTCACCCCTCCACTTT. This encodes CASSQDPSLGSPLHF.

The chain couples TRBV12-3 or TRBV12-4 to TRBJ2-3; D is possibly TRBD1 (5 bases). The CDR3 is 13 residues long. V dropped 11 bases and J dropped 6 bases, with 18 bases sitting between them. CDR3 sequence (DNA): TGTGCCGGCGCTCCTGTCACAGGTGATACGCAGTATTTT. Residues: CAGAPVTGDTQYF.

The rearrangement links TRBV7-9 to TRBJ2-2, with D possibly TRBD1 on 6 matching bases. V was shortened by 0 bases and J by 1 base, with 12 bases between the two germline ends. CDR3 length: 17 residues. Germline V gives CDR1 SEHNR, CDR2 FQNEAQ (reference sequence). In DNA, the CDR3 is TGTGCCAGCAGCTTAGCTCCCGGGACACGGAACACCGGGGAGCTGTTTTTT. It translates to CASSLAPGTRNTGELFF.

This clonotype was seen a handful of times. The chain combines TRBV7-8 with TRBJ2-5, with 10 bases identical to TRBD2. Germline-derived CDR1 and CDR2 are SGHVS and FQNEAQ. The CDR3 is 13 residues long. V was clipped by 5 bases and J by 7 bases; unmatched bases: 4. CDR3 sequence (DNA): TGTGCCAGCAGCCTCCGGACTAGCGGGACCCAGTACTTC. Encoded protein: CASSLRTSGTQYF.

This clonotype was recorded at least ten times. The V call is TRBV11-3, the J call TRBJ2-1; D unresolved. CDR1 and CDR2 from the germline V gene are SGHNT and YENEEA. CDR3 length: 13 amino acids. The V end was cut by 3 bases, the J end by 4 bases, with 7 bases between. In DNA, the CDR3 is TGTGCCAGCAGCTTGGAACAGTACAATGAGCAGTTCTTC. Translation: CASSLEQYNEQFF.

The CDR3 region is CASSFRIRGQGHTEAFF. CDR3 nucleotides: TGCGCCAGCAGCTTTCGTATAAGGGGACAGGGCCACACTGAAGCTTTCTTT. The chain uses TRBV5-1 and TRBJ1-1; 9 nucleotides line up with TRBD1. With V trimmed by 2 bases and J by 3 bases, 11 bases remained unmatched. The germline V gene has CDR1 SGHRS and CDR2 YFSETQ. The CDR3 contains 17 residues.

This chain links TRBV12-3 or TRBV12-4 with TRBJ2-3, with D maybe TRBD1 (5 bases). The ends were cut back, 7 bases at V and 0 bases at J, with 23 bases in the middle. CDR3 length: 18 amino acids. CDR3 sequence: CASNRFLGRPSSTDTQYF. The CDR3 nucleotides are TGTGCCAGCAACCGATTCCTGGGGCGGCCGTCTAGCACAGATACGCAGTATTTT.

The chain links TRBV9 to TRBJ2-3, with D possibly TRBD2 on 6 matching bases. V dropped 0 bases and J dropped 0 bases, with 14 bases sitting between them. The CDR3 spans 17 residues. The V gene's germline CDR1 is SGDLS and CDR2 YYNGEE. Here the CDR3 DNA reads TGTGCCAGCAGCGTAGGGGTCAGGCGGGGCAGCACAGATACGCAGTATTTT. It translates to CASSVGVRRGSTDTQYF.

This clonotype was detected only a few times. The CDR3: CASRTQRGAYTGELFF. DNA for the CDR3: TGTGCCAGCAGAACCCAGCGGGGGGCTTACACCGGGGAGCTGTTTTTT. This chain joins TRBV11-2 and TRBJ2-2; 9 bases fit TRBD2. V gave up 6 bases and J gave up 3 bases; unmatched junction bases: 8. The CDR3 consists of 16 residues. Germline V gives CDR1 SGHAT, CDR2 FQNNGV.

As to this clonotype: The junction shows a germline mismatch at one end, possibly a read error. V usage is TRBV9 and J usage is TRBJ2-7, with 11 positions matching TRBD2. Per the germline V gene, CDR1 is SGDLS and CDR2 is YYNGEE. The CDR3 covers 16 residues. The chain's CDR3 is CASSASRLAGSSEQYF. The CDR3 bases are TGTGCCAGCAGCGCGTCCCGACTAGCGGGATCCTCCGAGCAGTACTTC.

With regard to this clonotype: A read error may account for a junction end that differs from germline. The CDR3 sequence: CVSSLGVRPTDTQYF. The DNA for the CDR3 is TGTGTCAGCAGCTTAGGAGTCAGACCGACAGATACGCAGTATTTT. The chain carries TRBV7-9 and TRBJ2-3; D ambiguous. Germline V gives CDR1 SEHNR, CDR2 FQNEAQ (reference sequence). This CDR3 has 15 amino acids.

This sequence joins TRBV7-9 and TRBJ1-3; no clear D gene. The germline gives CDR1 SEHNR, CDR2 FQNEAQ (reference sequence). V lost 4 bases and J 2 bases, leaving 12 bases between the germline ends. The length of the CDR3 is 15 residues. CDR3 in DNA: TGTGCCAGCAGCTCCCATGTAAAGCCTGGAAACACCATATATTTT. Encoded protein: CASSSHVKPGNTIYF.

Only a few counts were recorded for this clonotype. The V call is TRBV5-1, the J call TRBJ1-6; D gene ambiguous. The CDR3 length is 14 residues. Germline loops: CDR1 SGHRS, CDR2 YFSETQ. V lost 0 bases and J 7 bases, leaving 8 bases between the germline ends. CDR3 DNA: TGCGCCAGCAGCTTGGCCGAGGGAAATTCACCCCTCCACTTT. This encodes CASSLAEGNSPLHF.

This clonotype was recorded a few times. The chain joins TRBV10-3 to TRBJ2-7, with TRBD2 matching over 11 bases. In germline, CDR1 is ENHRY, CDR2 SYGVKD. V dropped 2 bases and J dropped 5; count of bases not matched to a gene: 5. This CDR3 is 15 amino acids long. CDR3 protein: CAISEPGTSGNEQYF. In DNA form, the CDR3 reads TGTGCCATCAGTGAGCCGGGGACTAGCGGTAACGAGCAGTACTTC.

Comment on this clonotype: A single base separates this from a much larger clone, so it may be a read error. The gene calls are TRBV4-3 and TRBJ2-1; tentative D call: TRBD2 (6 bases). CDR3 size: 16 residues. V was shortened by 4 bases and J by 4 bases, with 17 bases between the two germline ends. Germline V gives CDR1 LGHNA, CDR2 YSLEER. CDR3 coding DNA: TGCGCCAGCAGCCGCGGGATTAGCGGAGATTACAATGAGCAGTTCTTC. Protein sequence: CASSRGISGDYNEQFF.

V is TRBV3-1 and J is TRBJ2-7, with D possibly TRBD1 on 5 matching bases. Germline V lookup: CDR1 LGHDT, CDR2 YNNKEL (reference sequence). The CDR3 runs 15 residues. V lost 4 bases and J lost 2, with 15 bases in between. The CDR3: CASSPRQTIPYEQYF. DNA of the CDR3: TGTGCCAGCAGCCCGAGACAGACGATACCCTACGAGCAGTACTTC.

The gene calls are TRBV15 and TRBJ2-7; no firm D call. V was shortened by 5 bases and J by 0 bases, with 17 bases between the two germline ends. Germline assignment: CDR1 LNHNV and CDR2 YYDKDF (reference sequence). The CDR3 is made up of 16 amino acids. Here the CDR3 reads CATSRSDGPGSYEQYF. The CDR3 DNA reads as TGTGCCACCAGCCGATCGGACGGCCCGGGCTCCTACGAGCAGTACTTC.

This clonotype has a count of ten or more. The V call is TRBV29-1, the J call TRBJ2-5; no firm D call. CDR1 is SQVTM and CDR2 is ANQGSEA in the germline V gene. This CDR3 contains 11 residues. Trimming stripped 5 bases from V and 5 bases from J, with 9 bases between. DNA of the CDR3: TGCAGCGTTTCCAGCCATGAGACCCAGTACTTC. It codes for CSVSSHETQYF.

The rearrangement joins TRBV7-2 to TRBJ2-3, with TRBD2 matching 10 bases. CDR1 is SGHTA and CDR2 is FQGNSA in the germline V gene. The CDR3 spans 16 residues. Trimming at V came to 1 base and at J to 8 bases, leaving 9 bases not matched to a gene. DNA for the CDR3: TGTGCCAGCAGCTTAGAGCGGGAGGGCCTAGTTGTTACGCAGTATTTT. It encodes CASSLEREGLVVTQYF.

The V call is TRBV5-6, the J call TRBJ1-5; maybe TRBD1 (5 bases). Trimming left V 1 base short and J 3 bases short, with 14 bases between. In germline, CDR1 is SGHDT, CDR2 YYEEEE. This CDR3 is 16 amino acids long. This chain's CDR3 is CASSLWGRVNNQPQHF. In DNA form, the CDR3 reads TGTGCCAGCAGCTTGTGGGGCAGGGTAAACAATCAGCCCCAGCATTTT.

This clonotype was detected a few times. The chain carries TRBV6-2 or TRBV6-3 and TRBJ2-7; unclear D gene. CDR3 length: 13 residues. Germline CDR1 and CDR2: MNHEY and SVGEGT. The germline V and J ends were trimmed by 5 bases and 8 bases, with 16 bases remaining between them. The CDR3 reads CASSLVSFVKQYF. The CDR3 nucleotides are TGTGCCAGCAGTCTCGTTAGTTTTGTAAAGCAGTACTTC.

V is TRBV24-1 and J is TRBJ2-2; D may correspond to TRBD1 or TRBD2 (6 bases each). The germline CDR1 and CDR2 sequences are KGHDR and SFDVKD. Trimming removed 9 bases from V and 4 bases from J, with 11 bases in between. The CDR3 spans 13 residues. CDR3 nucleotide sequence: TGTGCCACCGCACAGGGAGGCACCGGGGAGCTGTTTTTT. Protein product: CATAQGGTGELFF.

This clonotype occurred a few times. V and J are TRBV10-2 and TRBJ2-6, with no clear D. Between the trimmed V and J ends, which lost 6 bases and 3 bases, there was a span of 12 bases. This CDR3 is built from 15 residues. The germline gives CDR1 WSHSY, CDR2 SAAADI. The CDR3 protein is CASRDGVSGANVLTF. Written as DNA, the CDR3 is TGCGCCAGCAGGGACGGTGTGAGTGGGGCCAACGTCCTGACTTTC.